This TCR beta chain stems from a study of cytomegalovirus exposure and HLA in healthy donors. The CDR3 runs to 12 residues. Trimming pared 7 bases from V and 12 bases from J, leaving 16 bases between. Germline lookup yields CDR1 LNHDA and CDR2 SQIVND (reference sequence). Study outcomes and limitations: Altogether, 150 to 200 TCR beta chains were recorded as cytomegalovirus-associated.

The study ran its PCR with 60 Vbeta and 13 Jbeta primers. The repertoire was sequenced with immunoSEQ multiplex PCR; TCRdb's copy has only in-frame clones and lacks some. The sample holds about 80,000 clones, roughly 75% seen once. With regard to this clone: The antigen is undetermined.

The J gene is TRBJ2-1, the V gene TRBV19; D may be TRBD2 (7 bases). The receptor was isolated from a woman aged 40 to 50 in good health and CMV-seronegative. The sequenced sample consisted of PBMCs. The CDR3 region is CASTGGSQGQFF. The CDR3 bases are TGTGCCAGTACGGGGGGCTCCCAAGGGCAGTTCTTC.